This TCR beta chain was captured in a study of preoperative IRX-2 immunotherapy in early breast cancer. J was trimmed by 4 bases and V by 5 bases; bases with no gene match: 12. CDR1 is MDHEN and CDR2 is SYDVKM in the germline V gene. This CDR3 region has 17 residues. The table lists this clone with a count of one. Using immunoSEQ multiplex PCR, the repertoire was profiled, and TCRdb retains in-frame clones only, with some absent. The sample consists of about 34,000 clones, 90% to 95% of them appearing once. Documented treatment: preoperative locoregional IRX-2 cytokine immunotherapy. This chain connects TRBV28 to TRBJ1-5; 9 bases are shared with TRBD1. This clonotype was sampled from a human donor with breast cancer. This sample was obtained from a patient treated with IRX-2 immunotherapy. Here the CDR3 reads CASSPEQGALPNQPQHF. DNA of the CDR3: TGTGCCAGCAGTCCCGAACAGGGGGCCCTACCTAATCAGCCCCAGCATTTT.